This T cell receptor beta chain was sequenced during a study of cytotoxic CD8 clonotypes in ibrutinib-treated CLL (dated by TCRdb to about 2021). Looking at the study overall: The cohort was composed of about a dozen relapsed/refractory and fewer than 16 treatment-naive patients; IGHV unmutated status was identified in 17 to 18 patients. Partial responses were observed in about 24 patients and complete responses in 2; after a median follow-up of around 68 months, remission was maintained in some 14 patients and progression was observed in some twelve. The response samples were drawn at a median of roughly eleven months into treatment, with a range of about 6 to 40 months. On average, each sample had roughly 250,000 productive templates and around 100,000 productive rearrangements. Of the approximately 86 people in the trial, roughly 27 had longitudinal samples available. Cryopreserved peripheral blood mononuclear cells were collected before treatment, at response, and at either disease progression or sustained remission. Patients were still on ibrutinib when every remission and progressive disease sample was collected.

Overall results and qualifications from the work: At baseline, clonality was higher than in age-matched healthy donors and showed a strong correlation with circulating CD8+ T-cell counts. Clonality rose at ibrutinib response, remained stable during sustained remission, and dropped back toward baseline at progression. Public clonotypes were found to be uncommon and were observed to contract or remain stable during treatment; the increase in clonality was shown to reflect expansion of private clonotypes at ibrutinib response. Sustained-remission and progressing patients did not have matched sampling times, and lymph node repertoires were not examined.

For CDR1 and CDR2, the germline V gene lists MRHNA and SNTAGT. V ends up 3 bases short and J 0 bases short, with an unmatched junction base count of 10. The CDR3 starts with the cysteine, ends with the phenylalanine, and has 19 residues. Only the CDR3 portion is preserved as DNA: 57 bases, with reading frame beginning at the first base. The time point tag for this specimen amounts to: approximately 2 years on ibrutinib. For TCR beta library preparation, roughly 2 micrograms of genomic DNA was extracted from cryopreserved PBMCs. Longitudinal blood samples from CLL patients on ibrutinib monotherapy underwent high-throughput TCR beta sequencing. Patients were enrolled in a phase 2 open-label single-center ibrutinib monotherapy trial. A note on this clone: The antigen this receptor binds is unknown. Within one base of it there is no much larger clone, and no base qualities were kept.

A MiSeq instrument was used for deep resolution sequencing, which targeted depths ranging from 1 in 1 million up to 1 in 200,000 T cells, with coverage averaging 10x for each clonotype. The immunoSEQ hsTCRB Kit was used to generate TCR beta libraries. Regarding the original processing steps: ImmunoSEQ Data Assistant and ImmunoSEQ Analyzer were used for data analysis, and V, D and J genes were assigned according to IMGT definitions. Clonality, which ranges from 0 to 1, was calculated as one minus the normalized Shannon entropy of productive rearrangement frequencies. Public clonotype analysis was restricted to overrepresented clonotypes comprising at least 0.05% of each patient's repertoire. Roughly 13 repertoires from age-matched healthy donors, obtained from immuneACCESS, served as clonality controls. Not all clones reach the TCRdb copy of this immuneACCESS table, which keeps in-frame sequences only. Checked studies attribute under half of the gap to unresolved V genes and leave the rest unexplained. Clone size and the V and J calls come from that table; the DNA yielded D and trimming. Across this sample there are about 130,000 clones, with 80% to 85% seen only once. The top ten constitute around 3% of the sample.

The clonotype comes from a human donor with chronic lymphocytic leukemia. The chain employs TRBV6-4 and TRBJ1-6, and TRBD1 matches 8 of the central bases. The sample in question was PBMCs, obtained after 24 months of ibrutinib treatment. For the CDR3, the sequence is CASSEFATGAHSYNSPLHF. The nucleotide sequence reads as follows: TGTGCCAGCAGTGAGTTCGCGACAGGGGCCCACTCCTATAATTCACCCCTCCACTTT.